The 18 T cell receptor beta chains listed next were all sequenced from one sample in a study of identifying expanded T cells in peripheral blood. Assay: immunoSEQ multiplex PCR; the TCRdb copy retains only in-frame clones and omits some. The table has 95,000 or so clones, approximately 83% seen once. What was sequenced was blood. These receptor sequences come from a person aged 18 to 70 in good health.

This chain uses TRBV21-1 with TRBJ1-2. TRBV21-1 is classified as a pseudogene. This CDR3 contains 15 residues. The CDR3 DNA reads as TGTGCCAGCAGCACTGGGACGGAATTCATCAATGGCTACACCTTC. Translation gives CASSTGTEFINGYTF.

The chain uses TRBV30 and TRBJ1-3, with D perhaps TRBD1 (6 bases). CDR3 length: 13 amino acids. CDR1 is GTSNPN and CDR2 is SVGIG in the germline V gene (reference sequence). V lost 3 bases and J lost 7, with 13 bases in between. Written as DNA, the CDR3 is TGTGCCTGGAGGGGGGCCGGGAAGAACACCATATATTTT. Translation: CAWRGAGKNTIYF.

This clone was detected a few times. This chain connects TRBV4-1 to TRBJ2-7, with D uncertain. Trimming left V 6 bases short and J 6 bases short, with 15 bases between. CDR1 and CDR2 from the germline V gene are MGHRA and YSYEKL. The CDR3 is 13 residues long. In nucleotides, the CDR3 is TGCGCCAGCAGTCCCTCAGTAGGGCGCGAGCAGTACTTC. It specifies CASSPSVGREQYF.

This chain joins TRBV11-2 and TRBJ2-3; D unresolved. Germline V gene lookup returns CDR1 SGHAT and CDR2 FQNNGV. The CDR3 is 13 amino acids. The V gene lost 5 bases and the J gene lost 4 bases, with 10 bases spanning the gap. CDR3 residues: CASSRRPADTQYF. The CDR3 DNA is TGTGCCAGCAGCCGCCGGCCCGCAGATACGCAGTATTTT.

The chain employs TRBV25-1 and TRBJ1-2; the D is unclear. Trimming left V 5 bases short and J 4 bases short, with 14 bases between. Germline V lookup: CDR1 MGHDK, CDR2 SYGVNS. CDR3 length equals 14 residues. The CDR3 sequence: CASSSPRNLYGYTF. The CDR3 DNA sequence: TGTGCCAGCAGTAGTCCCAGGAACCTCTATGGCTACACCTTC.

V usage is TRBV19 and J usage is TRBJ1-2, with a tentative D call TRBD1 (5 bases). V was shortened by 8 bases and J by 0 bases, with 22 bases between the two germline ends. CDR3 size: 17 residues. Germline values: CDR1 LNHDA, CDR2 SQIVND (reference sequence). The CDR3 nucleotides are TGTGCCAGTGCTAGACCCGAAGGTGGGGCCCCTAACTATGGCTACACCTTC. This codes for CASARPEGGAPNYGYTF. Using reference TRBV19 and TRBJ1-2 for the parts outside the CDR3, the full variable domain is DGGITQSPKYLFRKEGQNVTLSCEQNLNHDAMYWYRQDPGQGLRLIYYSQIVNDFQKGDIAEGYSVSREKKESFPLTVTSAQKNPTAFYLCASARPEGGAPNYGYTFGSGTRLTVV.

CDR3 nucleotide sequence: TGTGCCAGCAGCCTTGGGACTAGCGGGGGTGGAGAGCAGTTCTTC. Its translation is CASSLGTSGGGEQFF. The rearrangement uses TRBV27 and TRBJ2-1; 14 bases agree with TRBD2. V lost 6 bases and J lost 10; bases outside the gene matches: 8. The CDR3 totals 15 residues. Germline V lookup: CDR1 MNHEY, CDR2 SMNVEV (reference sequence).

This clone came up once. The rearrangement joins TRBV9 to TRBJ1-5; no clear D gene. The V end was cut by 2 bases, the J end by 5 bases, with 29 bases between. The germline V gene encodes CDR1 SGDLS and CDR2 YYNGEE. The CDR3 consists of 20 residues. CDR3 sequence reads: CASSVIRINQQISFHQPQHF. Written as DNA, the CDR3 is TGTGCCAGCAGCGTCATACGAATTAACCAGCAAATTTCATTTCATCAGCCCCAGCATTTT. Using reference TRBV9 and TRBJ1-5 for the parts outside the CDR3, the full variable domain is DSGVTQTPKHLITATGQRVTLRCSPRSGDLSVYWYQQSLDQGLQFLIQYYNGEERAKGNILERFSAQQFPDLHSELNLSSLELGDSALYFCASSVIRINQQISFHQPQHFGDGTRLSIL.

The chain uses TRBV10-3 and TRBJ1-2; D is ambiguous. The CDR3 is 14 residues long. V lost 6 bases, J lost 0 bases, and 11 bases lay in between. Germline loops: CDR1 ENHRY, CDR2 SYGVKD. The CDR3 nucleotides read TGTGCCATCAGGCCCACGGCTACTAACTATGGCTACACCTTC. Protein: CAIRPTATNYGYTF.

The chain uses TRBV29-1 and TRBJ2-2; D might be TRBD1 (6 bases). CDR1 and CDR2 (germline): SQVTM, ANQGSEA. The V end was cut by 5 bases, the J end by 8 bases, with 15 bases between. The CDR3 has 13 amino acids. Here the CDR3 reads CSVRTGSLGELFF. CDR3 in DNA: TGCAGCGTTCGTACAGGGAGTTTAGGGGAGCTGTTTTTT.

The chain is built from TRBV9 and TRBJ2-3; D may be TRBD2 (6 bases). The CDR3 is 16 amino acids. CDR1 is SGDLS and CDR2 is YYNGEE in the germline V gene. V was clipped by 0 bases and J by 2 bases, with 13 bases between them. The CDR3, as DNA: TGTGCCAGCAGCGTAGGGGCGGGGAGATACACAGATACGCAGTATTTT. It is translated as CASSVGAGRYTDTQYF.

V is TRBV6-1 and J is TRBJ1-3, with unresolved D. Germline CDR1 MNHNS, CDR2 SASEGT. This CDR3 comprises 15 residues. Deletions cut 1 base from V and 0 bases from J, with 7 bases between. The CDR3 DNA is TGTGCCAGCAGTGAAGTGCAGAGCTCTGGAAACACCATATATTTT. It yields the protein CASSEVQSSGNTIYF.

This chain links TRBV5-4 with TRBJ1-6, with unresolved D. V was trimmed by 4 bases and J by 5 bases, leaving 10 bases between them. Germline values: CDR1 SGHNT, CDR2 YYREEE (reference sequence). The CDR3 loop spans 14 amino acids. CDR3 sequence (DNA): TGTGCCAGCAGCAGCGTAGGAAATAATTCACCCCTCCACTTT. Protein: CASSSVGNNSPLHF.

The rearrangement links TRBV9 to TRBJ2-3; D perhaps matches TRBD2 (5 bases). The CDR3 is made up of 14 amino acids. Germline CDR1 is SGDLS and CDR2 is YYNGEE. V lost 1 base and J 0 bases, leaving 6 bases between the germline ends. This CDR3 is CASSVTGSTDTQYF. The CDR3 DNA follows: TGTGCCAGCAGCGTAACGGGGAGCACAGATACGCAGTATTTT.

The V and J genes are TRBV11-2 and TRBJ1-4; D may be TRBD1 (6 bases). V was clipped by 3 bases and J by 8 bases, with 22 bases between them. The CDR3 length is 17 residues. Germline CDR1 and CDR2: SGHAT and FQNNGV. The CDR3 here is CASSFPSGGRGGEKLFF. The DNA of the CDR3 is TGTGCCAGCAGCTTCCCTAGCGGGGGCAGGGGTGGGGAAAAACTGTTTTTT.

The chain links TRBV5-6 to TRBJ2-5, with 7 bases fitting TRBD2. Trimming cost V 4 bases and J 5 bases; bases outside gene matches: 8. The CDR3 covers 14 residues. Looked up from germline, CDR1 is SGHDT and CDR2 is YYEEEE. DNA for the CDR3: TGTGCCAGCAGCCGGGGAGCGGGGCGGGAGACCCAGTACTTC. It specifies CASSRGAGRETQYF.

The genes are TRBV2 and TRBJ2-6, with D uncertain. CDR1 and CDR2 from the germline V gene are SNHLY and FYNNEI. CDR3 length equals 14 residues. The V gene lost 2 bases and the J gene lost 3 bases, with 5 bases spanning the gap. CDR3 DNA: TGTGCCAGCAGTGAACAGCGTGGGGCCAACGTCCTGACTTTC. It specifies CASSEQRGANVLTF.

This clone was observed a single time. This chain links TRBV6-5 with TRBJ2-2; maybe TRBD1 (6 bases). This CDR3 comprises 13 residues. In germline, CDR1 is MNHEY, CDR2 SVGAGI. V was shortened by 6 bases and J by 6 bases, with 11 bases between the two germline ends. CDR3 protein: CASRVQGAGELFF. The CDR3 nucleotides are TGTGCCAGCAGAGTACAGGGTGCCGGGGAGCTGTTTTTT.